Listed here are 15 T cell receptor beta chains from one sample, sequenced in a study of PD-1 blockade in classical Hodgkin lymphoma. The assay was immunoSEQ multiplex PCR, and TCRdb's table has in-frame clones only and misses some. Of 50,000 to 65,000 clones listed, around nine tenths are singletons. The time point denotes: cycle 4 day 1 (C4D1), after 5 to 7 weeks of nivolumab. Brentuximab vedotin exposure varied among the patients, all of whom had relapsed after autologous stem cell transplantation. The sequences come from peripheral blood mononuclear cells (PBMCs), collected before the fourth cycle of nivolumab. The source is a human donor with classical Hodgkin lymphoma.

The chain combines TRBV10-1 with TRBJ2-2; TRBD1 might be the D (5 bases). This CDR3 is 15 amino acids long. The V gene's germline CDR1 is WNHNN and CDR2 SYGVQD (reference sequence). The germline V and J ends were trimmed by 3 bases and 2 bases, with 10 bases remaining between them. As DNA, the CDR3 is TGCGCCAGCAGTGAACGGCAGGGAAACACCGGGGAGCTGTTTTTT. Protein: CASSERQGNTGELFF.

V is TRBV6-6 and J is TRBJ2-7, with 12 bases matching TRBD2. The J segment lost 2 bases and the V segment lost 6 bases, leaving 8 bases of the junction unmatched. The CDR3 extends over 16 amino acids. In germline, CDR1 is MNHNY, CDR2 SVGAGI (reference sequence). CDR3 DNA sequence: TGTGCCAGCAGGGCACCGACTAGCGGGGGAACCTACGAGCAGTACTTC. Protein: CASRAPTSGGTYEQYF.

This clone came up once. This sequence joins TRBV5-1 and TRBJ2-3; no clear D. This CDR3 region has 15 residues. In germline, CDR1 is SGHRS, CDR2 YFSETQ. Trimming pared 1 base from V and 2 bases from J, leaving 11 bases between. CDR3 region: CASSLSQSDTDTQYF. The CDR3 coding sequence is TGCGCCAGCAGCTTGTCTCAGAGCGACACAGATACGCAGTATTTT.

Points on this clone: One end of the junction is discordant with germline, which a read error may explain. The CDR3 reads CASREGGSF. In nucleotides, the CDR3 is TGTGCCAGTAGGGAAGGGGGTTCCTTC. This chain connects TRBV19 to TRBJ2-7; possibly TRBD1 for D (6 bases). This CDR3 is built from 9 residues. Germline assignment: CDR1 LNHDA and CDR2 SQIVND (reference sequence).

V usage is TRBV5-1 and J usage is TRBJ2-2, with TRBD1 matching over 7 bases. This CDR3 has 14 residues. Germline V gene data show CDR1 as SGHRS and CDR2 as YFSETQ. The V gene end was trimmed by 0 bases and the J gene end by 5 bases; junction bases not matched to a gene: 1. CDR3 bases: TGCGCCAGCAGCTTGGGGACAGGTACCGGGGAGCTGTTTTTT. Translation: CASSLGTGTGELFF.

The chain links TRBV6-5 to TRBJ2-5, with 13 bases matching TRBD2. The CDR3 runs 15 residues. V shed 6 bases and J 6 bases; nucleotides not matched to a gene: 7. The germline V gene encodes CDR1 MNHEY and CDR2 SVGAGI. This CDR3 is CASRLLAGGEKTQYF. The CDR3 DNA sequence: TGTGCCAGCAGGCTACTAGCGGGGGGGGAGAAGACCCAGTACTTC.

Only one count was recorded for this clone. J is TRBJ2-7 and V is TRBV7-9; maybe TRBD2 (5 bases). V was shortened by 2 bases and J by 9 bases, with 20 bases between the two germline ends. There are 15 residues in the CDR3. Germline CDR1 reads SEHNR; CDR2 reads FQNEAQ (reference sequence). The CDR3 loop is CASSLYGVGEGGQYF. For the CDR3, the DNA is TGTGCCAGCAGCTTATACGGTGTTGGTGAGGGTGGGCAGTACTTC.

This chain joins TRBV9 and TRBJ2-1, with 11 bases identical to TRBD2. J was trimmed by 8 bases and V by 3 bases; bases with no gene match: 4. Germline loops: CDR1 SGDLS, CDR2 YYNGEE. The CDR3 is 14 residues long. The DNA of the CDR3 is TGTGCCAGCAGCGCGACTAGCGGGGTCGATGAGCAGTTCTTC. Its translation: CASSATSGVDEQFF.

The chain uses TRBV6-5 and TRBJ1-6, with D uncertain. Germline V gene data show CDR1 as MNHEY and CDR2 as SVGAGI. The CDR3 runs 14 residues. V lost 4 bases and J 9 bases, leaving 13 bases between the germline ends. The DNA of the CDR3 is TGTGCCAGCAGTTGGGATGGAAAACGTTCACCCCTCCACTTT. It translates to CASSWDGKRSPLHF.

V and J are TRBV5-1 and TRBJ1-1; no reliable D call. The CDR3 is made up of 14 amino acids. Germline loops: CDR1 SGHRS, CDR2 YFSETQ. Trimming shortened V by 4 bases and J by 7 bases, and 17 bases separated the two germline ends. CDR3 region: CASSPPEAGNEAFF. CDR3 bases: TGCGCCAGCAGCCCCCCCGAGGCGGGGAATGAAGCTTTCTTT.

This clone is categorized as medium-sized. The chain combines TRBV7-2 with TRBJ1-5; a weak D match, TRBD1 (5 bases). Looked up from germline, CDR1 is SGHTA and CDR2 is FQGNSA. The CDR3 totals 13 residues. V was clipped by 11 bases and J by 3 bases, with 14 bases between them. In DNA form, the CDR3 reads TGTGCCCTTAGTGGGGGTCCCAATCAGCCCCAGCATTTT. Protein product: CALSGGPNQPQHF.

DNA of the CDR3: TGTGCCAGCAGCGCCCAGACAGGGACCACAGATACGCAGTATTTT. Its protein product is CASSAQTGTTDTQYF. V is TRBV9 and J is TRBJ2-3, with 7 bases matching TRBD1. The CDR3 covers 15 residues. V lost 3 bases, J lost 2 bases, and 6 bases stayed unmatched. Germline V gives CDR1 SGDLS, CDR2 YYNGEE.

The chain employs TRBV6-5 and TRBJ2-3, with D possibly matching TRBD2 (6 bases). V shed 0 bases and J shed 4 bases, with 11 bases lying between them. Germline CDR1 reads MNHEY; CDR2 reads SVGAGI. CDR3 length: 15 amino acids. The CDR3 nucleotides read TGTGCCAGCAGTTACTCGTCCCCGGGGGCAGATACGCAGTATTTT. Translation gives CASSYSSPGADTQYF.

V usage is TRBV5-1 and J usage is TRBJ2-1; D remains ambiguous. The V end lost 0 bases, the J end lost 6 bases, and 7 bases lay between the germline ends. The length of the CDR3 is 13 residues. Germline V CDR1 and CDR2: SGHRS, YFSETQ. This CDR3 is CASSLGVANEQFF. CDR3 DNA: TGCGCCAGCAGCTTGGGAGTAGCCAATGAGCAGTTCTTC.

This chain uses TRBV7-9 with TRBJ2-3; TRBD1 agrees at 9 bases. CDR3 length equals 14 residues. The V and J ends lost 5 bases and 1 base, in that order; junction bases with no gene match: 1. Germline-derived CDR1 and CDR2 are SEHNR and FQNEAQ (reference sequence). The CDR3 DNA is TGTGCCAGCAGCCGGACAGGGGGCACAGATACGCAGTATTTT. This sequence encodes CASSRTGGTDTQYF.